The 5 T cell receptor beta chains in this list originate from one sample, sequenced in a study of cytomegalovirus exposure and HLA in healthy donors. The PCR had 60 Vbeta and 13 Jbeta primers. Using immunoSEQ multiplex PCR, the repertoire was profiled, and TCRdb retains in-frame clones only, with some absent. The sample lists 100,000 to 150,000 clones, 75% to 90% occurring once. The sequenced sample was PBMCs. The receptors were sampled from a woman aged 50 to 65 in good health and CMV-seropositive.

The chain links TRBV6-6 to TRBJ2-1; the D gene is possibly TRBD1 (6 bases). The CDR3 loop spans 15 amino acids. The V and J ends lost 6 bases and 6 bases respectively, with 18 bases between them. Germline V gene lookup returns CDR1 MNHNY and CDR2 SVGAGI (reference sequence). The CDR3 region is CASRGGGLGLNEQFF. CDR3 DNA sequence: TGTGCCAGCAGGGGTGGGGGCCTCGGGCTCAATGAGCAGTTCTTC.

The table lists this clone with a few counts. The chain has TRBV7-9 and TRBJ2-1; a weak D match, TRBD2 (6 bases). This CDR3 spans 14 amino acids. Trimming removed 5 bases at V and 8 bases at J, with 16 bases between. CDR1 is SEHNR, CDR2 FQNEAQ, per germline (reference sequence). The CDR3 DNA sequence: TGTGCCAGCAGCCGCGGGACCGCCAACGATGAGCAGTTCTTC. Protein sequence: CASSRGTANDEQFF.

This chain connects TRBV19 to TRBJ1-2; TRBD1 aligns across 10 bases. This CDR3 is 15 amino acids long. Looked up from germline, CDR1 is LNHDA and CDR2 is SQIVND (reference sequence). J lost 4 bases, V lost 1 base, and 3 bases had no gene match. The CDR3 DNA reads TGTGCCAGTAGTATAGGTGGGACAGGGGCCTATGGCTACACCTTC. Translation gives CASSIGGTGAYGYTF.

This clone was detected once. J is TRBJ2-5 and V is TRBV5-4; 13 positions match TRBD2. The germline V gene has CDR1 SGHNT and CDR2 YYREEE (reference sequence). This CDR3 contains 16 residues. V shed 4 bases and J 5 bases; nucleotides not matched to a gene: 8. The chain's CDR3 is CASSQLAGGLIETQYF. CDR3 coding DNA: TGTGCCAGCAGCCAACTAGCGGGGGGGCTTATCGAGACCCAGTACTTC.

The rearrangement links TRBV6-1 to TRBJ1-1, with D possibly being TRBD1 (6 bases). V lost 2 bases, J lost 4 bases, and 11 bases lay in between. The CDR3 covers 14 residues. CDR1 is MNHNS, CDR2 SASEGT, per germline. The CDR3 reads CASSERGRGTEAFF. As DNA, the CDR3 is TGTGCCAGCAGTGAACGGGGCAGGGGCACTGAAGCTTTCTTT.